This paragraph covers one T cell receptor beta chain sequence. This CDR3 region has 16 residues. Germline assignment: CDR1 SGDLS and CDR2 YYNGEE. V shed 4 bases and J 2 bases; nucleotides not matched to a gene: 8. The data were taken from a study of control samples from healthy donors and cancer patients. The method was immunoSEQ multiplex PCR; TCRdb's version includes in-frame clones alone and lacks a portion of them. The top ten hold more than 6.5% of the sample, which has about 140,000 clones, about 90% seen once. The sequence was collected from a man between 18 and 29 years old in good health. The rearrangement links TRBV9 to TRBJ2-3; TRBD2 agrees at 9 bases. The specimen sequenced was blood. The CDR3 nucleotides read TGTGCCAGCAGCCGAGTAGCGGGGGAGATCACAGATACGCAGTATTTT. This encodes CASSRVAGEITDTQYF.